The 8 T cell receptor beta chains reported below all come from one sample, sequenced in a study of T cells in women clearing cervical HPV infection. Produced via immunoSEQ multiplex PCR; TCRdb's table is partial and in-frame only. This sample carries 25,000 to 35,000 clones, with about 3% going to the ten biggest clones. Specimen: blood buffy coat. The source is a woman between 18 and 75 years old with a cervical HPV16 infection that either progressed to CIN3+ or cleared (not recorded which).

The DNA read from the CDR3 is TGTGCCAGCAGCCCTAGCCTAGCCACCGGGGAG. Translating it yields CASSPSLATGE. In full, the CDR3 is CASSPSLATGELFF. The rearrangement joins TRBV12-3 or TRBV12-4 to TRBJ2-2; D is perhaps TRBD2 (5 bases). Read coverage stops 3 residues before the CDR3 terminus; the germline J gene supplies the remainder. The CDR3 covers 14 residues. V was trimmed by 6 bases and J by 4 bases, leaving 12 bases between them.

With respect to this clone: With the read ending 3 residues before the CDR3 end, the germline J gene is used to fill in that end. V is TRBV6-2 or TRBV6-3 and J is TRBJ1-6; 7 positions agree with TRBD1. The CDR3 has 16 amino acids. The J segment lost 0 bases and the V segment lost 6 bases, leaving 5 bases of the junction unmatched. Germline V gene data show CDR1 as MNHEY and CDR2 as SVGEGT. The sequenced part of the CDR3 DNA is TGTGCCAGCAGGCGGGGACAGAACTCCTATAATTCACCC. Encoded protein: CASRRGQNSYNSP. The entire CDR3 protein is CASRRGQNSYNSPLHF.

The CDR3 DNA, read in part, is TGCGCCAGCAGCTTGGACCGGGACAGGGGAGGGAGTGAAAAA. Translating it yields CASSLDRDRGGSEK. The whole CDR3 reads CASSLDRDRGGSEKLFF. The V call is TRBV5-1, the J call TRBJ1-4; 10 bases line up with TRBD1. Read data end 3 residues before the CDR3 end; the end is taken from the germline J gene. Germline V gene lookup returns CDR1 SGHRS and CDR2 YFSETQ. V lost 0 bases and J lost 7; bases outside the gene matches: 9. There are 17 residues in the CDR3.

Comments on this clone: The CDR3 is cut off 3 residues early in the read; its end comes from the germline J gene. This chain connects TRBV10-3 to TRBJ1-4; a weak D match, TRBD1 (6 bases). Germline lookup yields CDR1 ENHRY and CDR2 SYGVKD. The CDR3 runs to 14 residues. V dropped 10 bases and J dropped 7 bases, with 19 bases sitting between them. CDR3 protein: CATRPDRFSEKLFF. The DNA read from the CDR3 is TGTGCCACCCGCCCCGACAGGTTTAGTGAAAAA.

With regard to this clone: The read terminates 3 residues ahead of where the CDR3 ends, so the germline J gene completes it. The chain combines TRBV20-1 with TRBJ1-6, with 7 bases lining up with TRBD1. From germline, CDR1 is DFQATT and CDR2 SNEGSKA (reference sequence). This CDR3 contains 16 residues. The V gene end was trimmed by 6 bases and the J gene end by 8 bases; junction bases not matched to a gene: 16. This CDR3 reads CSAKPVRTGDHSPLHF. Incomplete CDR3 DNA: TGCAGTGCGAAACCGGTGCGGACAGGTGATCATTCACCC.

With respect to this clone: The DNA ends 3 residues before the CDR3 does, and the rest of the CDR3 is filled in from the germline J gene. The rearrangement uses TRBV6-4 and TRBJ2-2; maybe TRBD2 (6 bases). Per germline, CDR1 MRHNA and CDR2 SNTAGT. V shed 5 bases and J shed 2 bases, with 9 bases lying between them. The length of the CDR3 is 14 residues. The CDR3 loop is CASSSGLNTGELFF. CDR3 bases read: TGTGCCAGCAGTTCGGGACTTAACACCGGGGAG.

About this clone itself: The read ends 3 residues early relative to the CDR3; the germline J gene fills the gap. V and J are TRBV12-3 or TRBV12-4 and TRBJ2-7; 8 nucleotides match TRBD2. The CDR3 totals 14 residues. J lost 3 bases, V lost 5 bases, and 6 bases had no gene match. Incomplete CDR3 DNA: TGTGCCAGCAGTCCGAGCGGGAGTAGCTACGAG. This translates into CASSPSGSSYE. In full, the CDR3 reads CASSPSGSSYEQYF.

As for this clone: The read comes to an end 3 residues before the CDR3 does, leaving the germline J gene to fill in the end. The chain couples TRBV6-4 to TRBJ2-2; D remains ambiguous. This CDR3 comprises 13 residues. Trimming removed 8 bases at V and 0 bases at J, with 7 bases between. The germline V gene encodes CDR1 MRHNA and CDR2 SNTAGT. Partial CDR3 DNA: TGTGCCAGCGCCCAGGCGAACACCGGGGAG. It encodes CASAQANTGE. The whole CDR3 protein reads CASAQANTGELFF.